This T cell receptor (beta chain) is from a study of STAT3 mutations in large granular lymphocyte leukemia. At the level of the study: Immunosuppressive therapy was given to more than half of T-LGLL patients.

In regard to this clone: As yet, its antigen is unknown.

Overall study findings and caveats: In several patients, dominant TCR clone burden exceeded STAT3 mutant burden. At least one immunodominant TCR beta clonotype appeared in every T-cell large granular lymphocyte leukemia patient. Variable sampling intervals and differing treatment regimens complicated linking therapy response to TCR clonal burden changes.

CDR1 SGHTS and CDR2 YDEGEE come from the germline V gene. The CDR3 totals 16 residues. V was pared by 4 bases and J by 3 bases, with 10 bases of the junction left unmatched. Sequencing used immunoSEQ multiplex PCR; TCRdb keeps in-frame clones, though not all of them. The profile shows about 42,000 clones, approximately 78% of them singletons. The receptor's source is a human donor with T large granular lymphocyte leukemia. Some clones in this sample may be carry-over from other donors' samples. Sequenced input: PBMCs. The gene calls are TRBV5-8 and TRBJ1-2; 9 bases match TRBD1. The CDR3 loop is CASSLGTGREYYGYTF. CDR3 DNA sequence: TGTGCCAGCAGCCTAGGGACAGGGCGAGAGTACTATGGCTACACCTTC.